This T cell receptor (beta chain) appears in the sequencing data of a study of regulatory dendritic cells for organ transplantation. Memory T cells were CD45RO+, naive were CD45RA+, sorted by FACS. Clones were read by immunoSEQ multiplex PCR, and TCRdb kept only the in-frame ones, dropping some. Of over 25,000 clones in the sample, about four fifths are singletons; the top ten hold 0.095% to 0.12%. The CDR3 has 14 residues. Trimming removed 0 bases at V and 1 base at J, with 6 bases between. Looked up from germline, CDR1 is SGHNT and CDR2 is YENEEA. The sequence derives from a human donor in good health. The V call is TRBV11-3, the J call TRBJ1-1, with no clear D. The material sequenced was naive CD4+ T cells from blood. As to subset: CD45RA+ naive T cells. CDR3 protein: CASSLDQENTEAFF. The CDR3 DNA is TGTGCCAGCAGCTTAGATCAGGAGAACACTGAAGCTTTCTTT.